One TCR beta chain is described in this entry. What it binds is unknown. The CDR3 spans 13 residues. Germline-derived CDR1 and CDR2 are MDHEN and SYDVKM. The V end lost 6 bases, the J end lost 5 bases, and 13 bases lay between the germline ends. The data derive from a study of T cells in tuberculosis. General observations from the study: Active tuberculosis cases were adults; controls were adolescents.

The data were produced by immunoSEQ multiplex PCR, yet TCRdb's version contains in-frame clones alone and is incomplete. The profile shows 30,000 or so clones, around 95% of them singletons. The clonotype originates from a donor between 5 and 29 years old with latent tuberculosis or without tuberculosis infection. Sequenced sample: PBMCs. The chain is built from TRBV28 and TRBJ1-1; D unclear. CDR3 sequence: CASSWPYWTEAFF. CDR3 nucleotides: TGTGCCAGCAGCTGGCCTTATTGGACTGAAGCTTTCTTT.